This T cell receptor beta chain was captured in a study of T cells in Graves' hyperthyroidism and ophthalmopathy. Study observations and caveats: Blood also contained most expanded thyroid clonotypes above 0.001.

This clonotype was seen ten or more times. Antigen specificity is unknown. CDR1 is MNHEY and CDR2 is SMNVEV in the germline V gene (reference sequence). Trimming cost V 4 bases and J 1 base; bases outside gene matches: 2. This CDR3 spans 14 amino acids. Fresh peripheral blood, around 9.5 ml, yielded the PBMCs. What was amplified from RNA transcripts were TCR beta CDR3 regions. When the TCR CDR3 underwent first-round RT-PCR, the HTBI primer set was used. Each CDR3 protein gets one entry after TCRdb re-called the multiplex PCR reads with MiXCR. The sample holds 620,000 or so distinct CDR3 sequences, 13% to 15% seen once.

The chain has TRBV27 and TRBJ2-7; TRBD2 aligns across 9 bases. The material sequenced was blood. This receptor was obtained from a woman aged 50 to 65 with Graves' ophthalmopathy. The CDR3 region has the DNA TGTGCCAGCAGTTGGACTAGCGCTTCCTACGAGCAGTACTTC. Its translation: CASSWTSASYEQYF.